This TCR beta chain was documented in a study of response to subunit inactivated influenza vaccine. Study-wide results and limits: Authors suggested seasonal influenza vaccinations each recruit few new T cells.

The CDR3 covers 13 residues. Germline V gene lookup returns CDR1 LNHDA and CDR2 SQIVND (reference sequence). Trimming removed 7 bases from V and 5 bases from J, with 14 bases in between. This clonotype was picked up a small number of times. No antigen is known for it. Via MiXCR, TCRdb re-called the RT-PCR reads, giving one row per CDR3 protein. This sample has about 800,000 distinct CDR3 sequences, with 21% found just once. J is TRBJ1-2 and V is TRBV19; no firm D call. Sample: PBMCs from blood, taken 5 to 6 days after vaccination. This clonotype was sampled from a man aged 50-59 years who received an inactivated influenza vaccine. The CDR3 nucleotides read TGTGCCAGTACCCCCAAGGTAGCTTATGGCTACACCTTC. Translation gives CASTPKVAYGYTF.